Below are 15 T cell receptor beta chains sequenced from a single sample in a study of blood T cell repertoires in COVID-19. Only in-frame clones appear in the TCRdb table, and some are missing; sequencing was by immunoSEQ multiplex PCR. The sample contains roughly 300,000 clones, 80% to 95% of which appear only once. Sequenced: PBMCs or T cells enriched from blood (not recorded which). These receptors all come from a woman aged 25 to 39 who had recovered from COVID-19.

The chain joins TRBV19 to TRBJ1-5; TRBD1 agrees at 7 bases. CDR1 and CDR2 from the germline V gene are LNHDA and SQIVND (reference sequence). Trimming removed 9 bases from V and 3 bases from J; junction bases left unmatched: 11. This CDR3 region has 15 residues. The CDR3 DNA sequence: TGTGCCAGCAAAAATCGACAGGGTAACAATCAGCCCCAGCATTTT. Amino acid sequence: CASKNRQGNNQPQHF.

The chain has TRBV18 and TRBJ1-1, with 8 nucleotides matching TRBD1. This CDR3 has 18 residues. Germline V lookup: CDR1 KGHSH, CDR2 LQKENI. V shed 3 bases and J 0 bases; nucleotides not matched to a gene: 12. In DNA, the CDR3 is TGTGCCAGCTCACCGCGGGGGTCGGCAGGGGGCCTGAACACTGAAGCTTTCTTT. Amino acids: CASSPRGSAGGLNTEAFF.

The chain has TRBV21-1 and TRBJ1-3. TRBV21-1 is listed as a pseudogene. This CDR3 has 18 residues. This CDR3 reads CASSKSGGGFCSGNTIYF. The CDR3 nucleotides are TGTGCCAGCAGCAAAAGCGGGGGGGGCTTTTGCTCTGGAAACACCATATATTTT.

This clone occurred many times. The chain is built from TRBV6-2 or TRBV6-3 and TRBJ2-5, with D possibly being TRBD1 (6 bases). CDR3 length: 15 amino acids. Germline CDR1 MNHEY, CDR2 SVGEGT. Trimming pared 2 bases from V and 5 bases from J, leaving 15 bases between. In nucleotides, the CDR3 is TGTGCCAGCAGTTACCCCAGGACAGAAGTGGAGACCCAGTACTTC. This codes for CASSYPRTEVETQYF.

The CDR3 here is CASGWDFEKYNEQFF. DNA of the CDR3: TGTGCCAGCGGGTGGGACTTCGAAAAATACAATGAGCAGTTCTTC. The chain recombines TRBV6-6 with TRBJ2-1; D possibly corresponds to TRBD2 (6 bases). The CDR3 contains 15 residues. The germline V and J ends were trimmed by 8 bases and 4 bases, with 18 bases remaining between them. CDR1 and CDR2 (germline): MNHNY, SVGAGI (reference sequence).

The chain joins TRBV5-4 to TRBJ2-3; the D gene is possibly TRBD1 (5 bases). Germline CDR1 SGHNT, CDR2 YYREEE (reference sequence). CDR3 length: 13 residues. The V end was cut by 4 bases, the J end by 15 bases, with 21 bases between. CDR3 in amino acids: CASSPSGSPERYF. The CDR3 nucleotides are TGTGCCAGCAGCCCGTCAGGGTCCCCCGAGAGATATTTT.

CDR3 residues: CASSLVSTYEQYF. The CDR3 nucleotides read TGCGCCAGCAGCTTGGTTAGCACCTACGAGCAGTACTTC. The chain has TRBV5-1 and TRBJ2-7; D gene uncertain. Germline lookup yields CDR1 SGHRS and CDR2 YFSETQ. The length of the CDR3 is 13 residues. V lost 0 bases and J 2 bases, leaving 6 bases between the germline ends.

V is TRBV18 and J is TRBJ1-4, with a tentative D call TRBD1 (5 bases). Trimming took 3 bases from V and 6 from J, leaving 17 bases between them. Per the germline V gene, CDR1 is KGHSH and CDR2 is LQKENI. The CDR3 is made up of 16 amino acids. CDR3 in amino acids: CASSPRETQAYEKLFF. CDR3 DNA: TGTGCCAGCTCACCCAGAGAGACACAGGCCTATGAAAAACTGTTTTTT.

This clone has just a few counts. J is TRBJ2-7 and V is TRBV21-1; TRBD1 is taken as the D call from the table, unchecked against the DNA. TRBV21-1 is assigned pseudogene status. This CDR3 region has 15 residues. CDR3 in DNA: TGTGCCAGCAGCACACAGGGGAATATGAGCCGCGAGCAGTACTTC. Encoded protein: CASSTQGNMSREQYF.

The chain has TRBV2 and TRBJ1-1; D unresolved. The V end was cut by 6 bases, the J end by 2 bases, with 13 bases between. The germline CDR1 and CDR2 sequences are SNHLY and FYNNEI. CDR3 length equals 14 residues. For the CDR3, the DNA is TGTGCCAGCAGGGGCGTAACGGTCAACACTGAAGCTTTCTTT. This codes for CASRGVTVNTEAFF.

The genes are TRBV23-1 and TRBJ2-5; D is unresolved. TRBV23-1 falls under the ORF class, with uncertain function. The CDR3 runs to 15 residues. Trimming removed 0 bases at V and 2 bases at J, with 10 bases between. The CDR3 coding sequence is TGCGCCAGCAGTCAATCGAAGCCTTTGCAAGAGACCCAGTACTTC. Residues: CASSQSKPLQETQYF.

This clone showed up just once. The CDR3 loop reads CASSRKLAAVPYEQYF. DNA for the CDR3: TGCGCCAGCAGCCGGAAACTAGCGGCGGTACCCTACGAGCAGTACTTC. The chain is built from TRBV5-1 and TRBJ2-7, with 8 bases identical to TRBD2. V was pared by 4 bases and J by 2 bases, with 11 bases of the junction left unmatched. The CDR3 is 16 residues long. Germline CDR1 SGHRS, CDR2 YFSETQ.

The chain carries TRBV15 and TRBJ2-1, with 7 bases fitting TRBD1. V shed 5 bases and J 9 bases; nucleotides not matched to a gene: 7. Germline CDR1 and CDR2: LNHNV and YYDKDF (reference sequence). The CDR3 spans 13 residues. As DNA, the CDR3 is TGTGCCACCAGCTACCGGGACAGTCGTGAGCAGTTCTTC. It specifies CATSYRDSREQFF.

This chain links TRBV5-5 with TRBJ1-4; maybe TRBD1 (5 bases). This CDR3 has 15 residues. Germline V gene data show CDR1 as SGHKS and CDR2 as YYEKEE (reference sequence). The V end was cut by 0 bases, the J end by 5 bases, with 11 bases between. CDR3 sequence: CASSLVGRENEKLFF. DNA for the CDR3: TGTGCCAGCAGCTTGGTCGGCAGGGAAAATGAAAAACTGTTTTTT.

This clone was counted only a few times. The rearrangement joins TRBV27 to TRBJ2-7; TRBD2 matches at 14 bases. V lost 6 bases, J lost 3 bases, and 7 bases stayed unmatched. This CDR3 is 16 amino acids long. In germline, CDR1 is MNHEY, CDR2 SMNVEV (reference sequence). The CDR3 nucleotides are TGTGCCAGCAGACGACTGGGGACTAGCGGGAGCTACGAGCAGTACTTC. Encoded protein: CASRRLGTSGSYEQYF.